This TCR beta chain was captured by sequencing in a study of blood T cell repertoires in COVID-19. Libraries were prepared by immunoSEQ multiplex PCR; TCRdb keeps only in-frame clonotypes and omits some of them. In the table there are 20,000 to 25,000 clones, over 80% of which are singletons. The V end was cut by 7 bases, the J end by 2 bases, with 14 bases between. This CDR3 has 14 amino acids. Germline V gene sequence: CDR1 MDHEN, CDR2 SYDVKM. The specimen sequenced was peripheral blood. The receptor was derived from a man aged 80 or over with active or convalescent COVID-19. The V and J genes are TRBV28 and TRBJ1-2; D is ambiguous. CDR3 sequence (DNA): TGTGCCAGCACCCTATCCGGAGAGAACTATGGCTACACCTTC. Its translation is CASTLSGENYGYTF.